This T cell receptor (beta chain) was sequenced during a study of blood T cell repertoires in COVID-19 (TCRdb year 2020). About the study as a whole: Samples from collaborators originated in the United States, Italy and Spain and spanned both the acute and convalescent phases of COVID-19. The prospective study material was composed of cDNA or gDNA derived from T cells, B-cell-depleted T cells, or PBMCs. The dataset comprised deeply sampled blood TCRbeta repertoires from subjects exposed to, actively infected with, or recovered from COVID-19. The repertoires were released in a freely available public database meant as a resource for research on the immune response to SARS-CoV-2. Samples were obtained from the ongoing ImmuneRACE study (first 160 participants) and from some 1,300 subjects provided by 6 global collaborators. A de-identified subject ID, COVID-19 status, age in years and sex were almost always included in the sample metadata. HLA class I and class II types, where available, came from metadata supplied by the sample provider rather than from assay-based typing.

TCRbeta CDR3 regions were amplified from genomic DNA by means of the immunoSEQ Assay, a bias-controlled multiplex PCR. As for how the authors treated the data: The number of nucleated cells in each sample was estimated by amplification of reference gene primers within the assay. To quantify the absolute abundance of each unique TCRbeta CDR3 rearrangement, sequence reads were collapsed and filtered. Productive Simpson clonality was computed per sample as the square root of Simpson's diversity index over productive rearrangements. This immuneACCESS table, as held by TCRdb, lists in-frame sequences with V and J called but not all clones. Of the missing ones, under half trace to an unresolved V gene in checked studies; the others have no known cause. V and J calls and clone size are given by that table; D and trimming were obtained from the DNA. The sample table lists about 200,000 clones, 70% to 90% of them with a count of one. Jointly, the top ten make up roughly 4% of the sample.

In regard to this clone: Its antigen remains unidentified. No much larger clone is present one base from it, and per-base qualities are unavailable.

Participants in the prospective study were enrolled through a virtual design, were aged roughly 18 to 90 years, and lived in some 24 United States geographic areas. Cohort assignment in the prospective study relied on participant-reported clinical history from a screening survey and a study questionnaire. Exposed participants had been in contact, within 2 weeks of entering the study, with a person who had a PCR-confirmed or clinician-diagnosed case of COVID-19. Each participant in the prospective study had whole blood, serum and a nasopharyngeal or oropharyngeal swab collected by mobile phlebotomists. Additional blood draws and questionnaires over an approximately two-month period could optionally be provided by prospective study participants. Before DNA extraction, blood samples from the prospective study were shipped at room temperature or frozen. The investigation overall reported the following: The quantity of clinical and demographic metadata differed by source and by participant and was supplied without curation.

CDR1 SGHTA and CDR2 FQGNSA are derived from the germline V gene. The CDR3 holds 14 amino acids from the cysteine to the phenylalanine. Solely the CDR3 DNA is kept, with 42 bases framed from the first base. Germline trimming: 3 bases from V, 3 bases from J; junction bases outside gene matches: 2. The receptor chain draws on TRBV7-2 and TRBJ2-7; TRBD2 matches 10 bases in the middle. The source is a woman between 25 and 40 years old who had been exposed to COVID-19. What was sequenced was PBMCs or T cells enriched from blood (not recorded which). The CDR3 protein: CASSFSGGIYEQYF. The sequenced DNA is TGTGCCAGCAGCTTTAGCGGGGGGATCTACGAGCAGTACTTC. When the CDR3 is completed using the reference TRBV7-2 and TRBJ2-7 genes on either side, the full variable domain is GAGVSQSPSNKVTEKGKDVELRCDPISGHTALYWYRQSLGQGLEFLIYFQGNSAPDKSGLPSDRFSAERTGGSVSTLTIQRTQQEDSAVYLCASSFSGGIYEQYFGPGTRLTVT.